The clone carrying this T cell receptor beta chain was recorded a few times. Its specificity is unknown. Trimming cost V 5 bases and J 11 bases; bases outside gene matches: 12. The length of the CDR3 is 15 residues. The germline gives CDR1 LNHNV, CDR2 YYDKDF (reference sequence). The record originates from a study of response to subunit inactivated influenza vaccine. Overall study results and limits: The authors proposed limited new T cell recruitment per seasonal influenza vaccination.

One entry per CDR3 protein results from TCRdb running MiXCR on the RT-PCR reads. The sample has approximately 530,000 distinct CDR3 sequences; approximately 7.7% are singletons. The chain couples TRBV15 to TRBJ2-4, with 10 positions matching TRBD1. The sequence was obtained from a man between 50 and 75 years old who received an inactivated influenza vaccine. This sample comprised PBMCs from blood, obtained about 24 months after vaccination. The CDR3 is CATSGGTGAYVFQYF. The CDR3 region has the DNA TGTGCCACCAGCGGAGGGACAGGGGCTTACGTATTTCAGTACTTC.